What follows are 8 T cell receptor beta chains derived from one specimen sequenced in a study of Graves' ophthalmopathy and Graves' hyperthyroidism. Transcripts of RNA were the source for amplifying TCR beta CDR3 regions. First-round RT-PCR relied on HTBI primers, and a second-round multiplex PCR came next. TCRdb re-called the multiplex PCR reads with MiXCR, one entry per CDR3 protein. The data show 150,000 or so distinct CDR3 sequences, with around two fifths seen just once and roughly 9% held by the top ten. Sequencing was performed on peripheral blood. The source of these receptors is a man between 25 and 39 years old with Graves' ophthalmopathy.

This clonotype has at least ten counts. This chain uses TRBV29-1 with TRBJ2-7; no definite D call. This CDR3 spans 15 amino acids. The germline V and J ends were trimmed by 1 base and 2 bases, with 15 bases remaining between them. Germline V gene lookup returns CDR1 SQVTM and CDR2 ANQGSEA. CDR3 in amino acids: CSVEALREETYEQYF. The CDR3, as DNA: TGCAGCGTTGAAGCCCTTCGTGAGGAAACCTACGAGCAGTACTTC.

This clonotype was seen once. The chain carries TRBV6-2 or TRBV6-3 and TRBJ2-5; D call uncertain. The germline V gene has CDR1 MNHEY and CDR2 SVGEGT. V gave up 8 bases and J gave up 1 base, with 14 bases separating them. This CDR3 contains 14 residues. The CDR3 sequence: CASRGLSFQETQYF. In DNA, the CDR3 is TGTGCCAGCCGAGGTTTGAGCTTCCAAGAGACCCAGTACTTC.

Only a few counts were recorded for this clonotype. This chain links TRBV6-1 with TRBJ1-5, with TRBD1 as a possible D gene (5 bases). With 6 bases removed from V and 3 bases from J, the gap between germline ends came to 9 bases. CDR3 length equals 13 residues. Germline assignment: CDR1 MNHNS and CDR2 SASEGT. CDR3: CASSQGPNQPQHF. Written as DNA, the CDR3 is TGTGCCAGCAGCCAGGGCCCCAATCAGCCCCAGCATTTT.

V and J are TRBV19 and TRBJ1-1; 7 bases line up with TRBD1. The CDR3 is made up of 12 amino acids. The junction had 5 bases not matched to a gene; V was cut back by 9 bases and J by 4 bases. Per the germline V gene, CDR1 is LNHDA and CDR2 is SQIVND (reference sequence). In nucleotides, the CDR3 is TGTGCCAGCGCGACAGGGAGCACTGAAGCTTTCTTT. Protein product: CASATGSTEAFF.

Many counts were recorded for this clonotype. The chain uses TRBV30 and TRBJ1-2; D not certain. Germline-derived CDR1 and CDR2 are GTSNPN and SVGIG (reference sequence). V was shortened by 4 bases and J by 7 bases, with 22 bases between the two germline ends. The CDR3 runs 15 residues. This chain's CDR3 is CAWTLRAYGLGGYTF. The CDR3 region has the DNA TGTGCCTGGACCCTGCGGGCATACGGCTTAGGTGGCTACACCTTC.

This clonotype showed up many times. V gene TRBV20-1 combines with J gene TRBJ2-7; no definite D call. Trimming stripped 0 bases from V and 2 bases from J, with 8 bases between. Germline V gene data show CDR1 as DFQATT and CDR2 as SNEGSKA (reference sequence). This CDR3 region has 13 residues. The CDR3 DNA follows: TGCAGTGCTAGAGATCTAAGGGCCTACGAGCAGTACTTC. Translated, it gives CSARDLRAYEQYF.

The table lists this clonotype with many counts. The CDR3 sequence is CASSLEREETQYF. Here the CDR3 DNA reads TGTGCCAGCAGCTTAGAGCGGGAAGAGACCCAGTACTTC. The chain joins TRBV7-2 to TRBJ2-5; possibly TRBD2 for D (6 bases). V shed 1 base and J shed 3 bases, with 6 bases lying between them. The V gene's germline CDR1 is SGHTA and CDR2 FQGNSA. The CDR3 length is 13 residues.

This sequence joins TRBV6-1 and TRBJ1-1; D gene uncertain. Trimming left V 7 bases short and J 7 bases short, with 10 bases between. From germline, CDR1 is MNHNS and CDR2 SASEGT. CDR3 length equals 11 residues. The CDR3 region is CASTSRDEAFF. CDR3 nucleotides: TGTGCCAGCACCAGCCGGGATGAAGCTTTCTTT.